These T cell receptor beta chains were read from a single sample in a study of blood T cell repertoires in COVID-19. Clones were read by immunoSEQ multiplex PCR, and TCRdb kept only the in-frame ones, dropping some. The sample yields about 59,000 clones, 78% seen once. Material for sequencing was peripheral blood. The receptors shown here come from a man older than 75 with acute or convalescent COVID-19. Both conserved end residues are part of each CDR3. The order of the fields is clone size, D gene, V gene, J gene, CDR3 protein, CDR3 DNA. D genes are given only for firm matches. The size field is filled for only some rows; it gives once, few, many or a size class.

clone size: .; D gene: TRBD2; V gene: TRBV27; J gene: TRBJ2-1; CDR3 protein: CASSSGRVGVIF; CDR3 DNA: TGTGCCAGCTCTAGCGGGAGGGTGGGGGTGATCTTC
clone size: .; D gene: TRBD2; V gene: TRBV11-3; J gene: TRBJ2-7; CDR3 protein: CASSRQATSEGEQYF; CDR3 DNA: TGTGCCAGCAGCCGCCAAGCGACTAGCGAGGGCGAGCAGTACTTC
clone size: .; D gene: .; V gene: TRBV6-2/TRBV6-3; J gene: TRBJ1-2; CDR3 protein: CASSSRYSSVDYTF; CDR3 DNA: TGTGCCAGCAGTTCGCGCTACAGTTCGGTTGACTACACCTTC
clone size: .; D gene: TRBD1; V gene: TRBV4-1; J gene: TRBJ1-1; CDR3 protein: CASNSNPARGPAGNTEAFF; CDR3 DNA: TGCGCCAGCAACTCAAACCCGGCCAGGGGGCCTGCGGGGAACACTGAAGCTTTCTTT
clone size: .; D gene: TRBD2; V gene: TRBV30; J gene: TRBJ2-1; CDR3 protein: CAWGGLAGVSHNEQFF; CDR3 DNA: TGTGCCTGGGGAGGACTAGCGGGAGTGTCCCACAATGAGCAGTTCTTC
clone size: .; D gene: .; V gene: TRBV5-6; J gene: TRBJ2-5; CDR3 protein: CASSLMVAGETQYF; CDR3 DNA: TGTGCCAGCAGCTTGATGGTAGCTGGGGAGACCCAGTACTTC
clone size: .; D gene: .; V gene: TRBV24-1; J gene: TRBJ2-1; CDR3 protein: CATSDSGKNNEQFF; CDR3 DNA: TGTGCCACCAGTGACAGCGGAAAAAACAATGAGCAGTTCTTC
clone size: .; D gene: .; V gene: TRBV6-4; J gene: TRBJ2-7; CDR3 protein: CASSLLWYEQYF; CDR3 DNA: TGTGCCAGCAGTTTGCTATGGTACGAGCAGTACTTC
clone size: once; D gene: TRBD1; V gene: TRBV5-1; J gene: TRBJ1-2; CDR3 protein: CASSLEGTGEFSTF; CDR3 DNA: TGCGCCAGCAGCTTGGAAGGGACAGGGGAATTCAGTACCTTC
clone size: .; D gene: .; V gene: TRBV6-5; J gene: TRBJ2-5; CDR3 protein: CASREDWQRETQYF; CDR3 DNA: TGTGCCAGCAGGGAGGACTGGCAGCGGGAGACCCAGTACTTC